These 30 T cell receptor beta chains came from one sample sequenced in a study of T cells in Graves' hyperthyroidism and ophthalmopathy. Amplification yielded TCR beta CDR3 regions, with RNA transcripts as the source. HTBI primers were employed in a first-round RT-PCR of the TCR CDR3. MiXCR, run by TCRdb on the multiplex PCR reads, gives a single entry per CDR3 protein. The sample holds approximately 870,000 distinct CDR3 sequences, 38% seen once. Sequencing was performed on blood. Receptors originate from a man aged 18 to 30 with Graves' hyperthyroidism.

With regard to this clonotype: The junction and the germline gene differ at one end; a read error may be behind it. The CDR3 loop is CASSLGGSWAEQYF. CDR3 nucleotide sequence: TGTGCCAGCAGTTTAGGCGGTTCTTGGGCCGAGCAGTACTTC. V is TRBV10-3 and J is TRBJ2-7, with no clear D. The germline CDR1 and CDR2 sequences are ENHRY and SYGVKD. The length of the CDR3 is 14 residues.

This clonotype has only a few counts. The rearrangement links TRBV20-1 to TRBJ2-5; D possibly matches TRBD1 or TRBD2 (5 bases each). This CDR3 comprises 18 residues. Germline CDR1 is DFQATT and CDR2 is SNEGSKA (reference sequence). The germline V and J ends were trimmed by 5 bases and 8 bases, with 33 bases remaining between them. CDR3 coding DNA: TGCAGTGCTGCCCCCAGGGCGGGTATACCCTCTTCCGGTATTACCCAGTACTTC. As protein: CSAAPRAGIPSSGITQYF.

This clonotype was counted a few times. The CDR3: CASSVTSGTTGELFF. The DNA for the CDR3 is TGTGCCAGCAGTGTTACTAGCGGCACGACCGGGGAGCTGTTTTTT. The genes are TRBV6-5 and TRBJ2-2; 8 bases match TRBD2. The CDR3 is 15 residues long. The trim removed 5 bases at V and 5 bases at J, leaving 7 bases unmatched. Germline V gene data show CDR1 as MNHEY and CDR2 as SVGAGI.

This clonotype was counted many times. This sequence joins TRBV7-9 and TRBJ1-1; no definite D call. This CDR3 has 13 amino acids. The V gene lost 5 bases and the J gene lost 2 bases, with 9 bases spanning the gap. Germline loops: CDR1 SEHNR, CDR2 FQNEAQ (reference sequence). The CDR3 here is CASSGRDNTEAFF. In DNA form, the CDR3 reads TGTGCCAGCAGCGGACGGGATAACACTGAAGCTTTCTTT.

This clonotype came up a few times. For the CDR3, the DNA is TGTGCCAGCAGTGGCTGGGAGCGGGAGACCCAGTACTTC. This codes for CASSGWERETQYF. The rearrangement joins TRBV2 to TRBJ2-5, with D perhaps matching TRBD2 (5 bases). The germline V and J ends were trimmed by 4 bases and 5 bases, with 11 bases remaining between them. The CDR3 contains 13 residues. The germline V gene encodes CDR1 SNHLY and CDR2 FYNNEI.

J is TRBJ1-4 and V is TRBV7-9; a possible D gene is TRBD1 (5 bases). CDR1 and CDR2 from the germline V gene are SEHNR and FQNEAQ (reference sequence). The CDR3 covers 13 residues. V lost 7 bases and J lost 14, with 20 bases in between. For the CDR3, the DNA is TGTGCCAGCACCACCGGGGACTCTCCATCGCTGTTTTTT. It specifies CASTTGDSPSLFF. Looking up the rest from reference TRBV7-9 and TRBJ1-4 gives the full variable domain: DTGVSQNPRHKITKRGQNVTFRCDPISEHNRLYWYRQTLGQGPEFLTYFQNEAQLEKSRLLSDRFSAERPKGSFSTLEIQRTEQGDSAMYLCASTTGDSPSLFFGSGTQLSVL.

Many counts were recorded for this clonotype. This chain uses TRBV7-2 with TRBJ1-1; a weak D match, TRBD1 (6 bases). V lost 4 bases, J lost 4 bases, and 16 bases lay in between. Germline CDR1 is SGHTA and CDR2 is FQGNSA. This CDR3 has 15 residues. The CDR3 spells CASSYQQGRSTEAFF. The DNA for the CDR3 is TGTGCCAGCAGCTACCAACAGGGCCGGAGCACTGAAGCTTTCTTT.

This chain links TRBV9 with TRBJ1-5; possibly TRBD1 for D (6 bases). Trimming pared 1 base from V and 9 bases from J, leaving 11 bases between. Germline values: CDR1 SGDLS, CDR2 YYNGEE. The CDR3 length is 13 residues. DNA of the CDR3: TGTGCCAGCAGCGTAAAACAAGGGGGGCCCCAGCATTTT. Translated, it gives CASSVKQGGPQHF.

This chain uses TRBV6-5 with TRBJ1-1, with D perhaps TRBD1 (6 bases). V shed 2 bases and J shed 0 bases, with 16 bases lying between them. CDR3 length: 17 residues. CDR1 MNHEY and CDR2 SVGAGI come from the germline V gene. CDR3 DNA: TGTGCCAGCAGTTACCCCAGGGGCAAGGCTATGAACACTGAAGCTTTCTTT. Its translation is CASSYPRGKAMNTEAFF.

The chain employs TRBV7-2 and TRBJ1-1; D is unclear. Germline V gene lookup returns CDR1 SGHTA and CDR2 FQGNSA. The CDR3 is 17 residues long. Deletions cut 4 bases from V and 0 bases from J, with 18 bases between. This chain's CDR3 is CASSSGLAGAMNTEAFF. The CDR3 DNA follows: TGTGCCAGCAGCTCCGGACTAGCGGGAGCCATGAACACTGAAGCTTTCTTT.

The J gene is TRBJ1-6, the V gene TRBV15; D possibly corresponds to TRBD1 (6 bases). This CDR3 region has 15 residues. Germline CDR1 and CDR2: LNHNV and YYDKDF (reference sequence). Deletions cut 3 bases from V and 7 bases from J, with 13 bases between. The CDR3 here is CATSRTGTPNSPLHF. DNA for the CDR3: TGTGCCACCAGCAGGACCGGGACACCGAATTCACCCCTCCACTTT.

The chain joins TRBV27 to TRBJ1-5; no firm D call. The CDR3 consists of 14 residues. V was clipped by 6 bases and J by 5 bases, with 14 bases between them. Germline values: CDR1 MNHEY, CDR2 SMNVEV (reference sequence). CDR3 protein: CASSSSAGYQPQHF. In nucleotides, the CDR3 is TGTGCCAGCAGCTCCTCCGCGGGGTATCAGCCCCAGCATTTT.

This clonotype was observed a few times. V is TRBV5-1 and J is TRBJ1-6; the match to TRBD1 covers 10 bases. This CDR3 contains 16 residues. Germline V gene lookup returns CDR1 SGHRS and CDR2 YFSETQ. The J segment lost 9 bases and the V segment lost 4 bases, leaving 10 bases of the junction unmatched. CDR3: CASSTGQGRGGSPLHF. CDR3 DNA: TGCGCCAGCAGCACGGGACAGGGGAGAGGGGGTTCACCCCTCCACTTT.

The chain employs TRBV7-2 and TRBJ2-5; 8 bases match TRBD1. The junction had 13 bases not matched to a gene; V was cut back by 2 bases and J by 5 bases. Germline values: CDR1 SGHTA, CDR2 FQGNSA. CDR3 length: 17 residues. The CDR3 nucleotides read TGTGCCAGCAGCTTATATCTGGATGACAGGGGAAGGGAGACCCAGTACTTC. It translates to CASSLYLDDRGRETQYF.

This clonotype was seen a few times. The rearrangement links TRBV5-4 to TRBJ2-5, with TRBD2 matching over 9 bases. Germline assignment: CDR1 SGHNT and CDR2 YYREEE (reference sequence). This CDR3 region has 15 residues. Germline trimming cut 1 base from V and 4 bases from J; bases unmatched to any gene: 5. This CDR3 is CASSLPAGGTETQYF. In DNA, the CDR3 is TGTGCCAGCAGCTTGCCGGCGGGGGGGACAGAGACCCAGTACTTC.

This clonotype was found a few times. DNA for the CDR3: TGTGCCAGCAGCGTAGGGGACTCTGCCTACGAGCAGTACTTC. Translating it yields CASSVGDSAYEQYF. V usage is TRBV9 and J usage is TRBJ2-7; maybe TRBD2 (6 bases). V was pared by 0 bases and J by 2 bases, with 9 bases between. The CDR3 contains 14 residues. Germline V lookup: CDR1 SGDLS, CDR2 YYNGEE. Full variable domain (outside the CDR3, taken from reference TRBV9 and TRBJ2-7): DSGVTQTPKHLITATGQRVTLRCSPRSGDLSVYWYQQSLDQGLQFLIQYYNGEERAKGNILERFSAQQFPDLHSELNLSSLELGDSALYFCASSVGDSAYEQYFGPGTRLTVT.

The rearrangement uses TRBV7-9 and TRBJ2-7; no firm D call. This CDR3 has 14 residues. The V and J ends lost 5 bases and 3 bases respectively, with 14 bases between them. Germline values: CDR1 SEHNR, CDR2 FQNEAQ (reference sequence). This chain's CDR3 is CASSRKGHFYEQYF. The CDR3 DNA reads as TGTGCCAGCAGCCGCAAAGGCCATTTCTACGAGCAGTACTTC.

The rearrangement links TRBV7-2 to TRBJ2-5; TRBD2 agrees at 12 bases. This CDR3 has 14 amino acids. Germline V gene data show CDR1 as SGHTA and CDR2 as FQGNSA. V trimming: 4 bases; J trimming: 11 bases; junction bases outside the gene matches: 8. The chain's CDR3 is CASSSGTSGHQQYF. CDR3 DNA sequence: TGTGCCAGCAGCTCAGGGACTAGCGGGCACCAGCAGTACTTC.

The rearrangement links TRBV11-2 to TRBJ1-2; D gene ambiguous. Trimming left V 2 bases short and J 6 bases short, with 10 bases between. There are 13 residues in the CDR3. Germline V lookup: CDR1 SGHAT, CDR2 FQNNGV. The CDR3 nucleotides read TGTGCCAGCAGCTTAACGAGAAATGATGGCTACACCTTC. Amino acid sequence: CASSLTRNDGYTF.

The CDR3 sequence: CASGFLSPSETQYF. The CDR3 bases are TGTGCTAGTGGTTTTCTTTCCCCTTCAGAGACCCAGTACTTC. This rearrangement joins TRBV12-5 to TRBJ2-5; unclear D gene. The CDR3 runs to 14 residues. The V gene's germline CDR1 is LGHNT and CDR2 FRNRAP. The V end lost 3 bases, the J end lost 4 bases, and 12 bases lay between the germline ends.

For this clonotype: One junction end disagrees with the germline gene, perhaps due to a read error. V and J are TRBV5-1 and TRBJ2-2, with TRBD2 matching 7 bases. CDR3 length equals 14 residues. From germline, CDR1 is SGHRS and CDR2 YFSETQ. The CDR3 loop reads CASSLKSATGGLFF. In DNA, the CDR3 is TGCGCCAGCAGCTTGAAAAGCGCTACGGGGGGGCTGTTTTTT.

This clonotype was recorded at least ten times. J is TRBJ2-5 and V is TRBV29-1; D is uncertain. Germline V gives CDR1 SQVTM, CDR2 ANQGSEA. V was shortened by 4 bases and J by 4 bases, with 7 bases between the two germline ends. This CDR3 is 11 amino acids long. The DNA for the CDR3 is TGCAGCGTTGTACCCGGAGAGACCCAGTACTTC. Amino acids: CSVVPGETQYF.

The V call is TRBV5-1, the J call TRBJ1-1, with D possibly matching TRBD1 (6 bases). The CDR3 is 12 amino acids. V shed 0 bases and J shed 8 bases, with 8 bases lying between them. Germline V gives CDR1 SGHRS, CDR2 YFSETQ. This chain's CDR3 is CASSLAQGEAFF. The CDR3 DNA reads as TGCGCCAGCAGCTTGGCACAGGGAGAAGCTTTCTTT.

J is TRBJ1-4 and V is TRBV7-9; 8 bases are shared with TRBD1. J was trimmed by 0 bases and V by 5 bases; bases with no gene match: 17. The CDR3 totals 20 residues. Per the germline V gene, CDR1 is SEHNR and CDR2 is FQNEAQ (reference sequence). CDR3 protein: CASSRSGTGRLFATNEKLFF. The DNA of the CDR3 is TGTGCCAGCAGCCGCTCCGGGACAGGACGGTTGTTTGCAACTAATGAAAAACTGTTTTTT.

The chain recombines TRBV4-1 with TRBJ1-2; weak D call: TRBD1 (6 bases). V was cut by 2 bases and J by 12 bases, with 22 bases left in between. The germline CDR1 and CDR2 sequences are MGHRA and YSYEKL. The CDR3 totals 15 residues. CDR3: CASSQSGGRGVRDTF. CDR3 coding DNA: TGCGCCAGCAGCCAAAGCGGGGGGCGAGGCGTACGGGACACCTTC.

V usage is TRBV19 and J usage is TRBJ1-1; D may be TRBD1 (5 bases). Germline V lookup: CDR1 LNHDA, CDR2 SQIVND (reference sequence). Trimming stripped 3 bases from V and 3 bases from J, with 14 bases between. The CDR3 has 15 amino acids. In DNA form, the CDR3 reads TGTGCCAGTAGTATGTTTACAGGCTTCCACACTGAAGCTTTCTTT. Its protein product is CASSMFTGFHTEAFF.

The chain joins TRBV7-2 to TRBJ2-7, with 9 bases aligning to TRBD1. The germline V gene has CDR1 SGHTA and CDR2 FQGNSA. The CDR3 is made up of 15 amino acids. With 5 bases clipped from V and 3 bases from J, the junction kept 8 bases outside the gene matches. The CDR3 is CASSPGQGGGYEQYF. CDR3 in DNA: TGTGCCAGCAGCCCGGGACAGGGAGGGGGCTACGAGCAGTACTTC.

As for this clonotype: The CDR3 carries no conserved terminal phenylalanine or tryptophan, so it likely arises from a read error. This chain uses TRBV20-1 with TRBJ1-5; D possibly corresponds to TRBD1 (6 bases). This CDR3 comprises 15 residues. The V end lost 6 bases, the J end lost 4 bases, and 19 bases lay between the germline ends. Looked up from germline, CDR1 is DFQATT and CDR2 is SNEGSKA (reference sequence). In DNA form, the CDR3 reads TGCAGTGCCCGAGGGCGGTATACAGGGAATCAGCCCCAGCATTCT. As protein: CSARGRYTGNQPQHS.

This clonotype was seen more than once but under ten times. This chain links TRBV11-2 with TRBJ2-7, with 7 bases identical to TRBD2. Germline V gene data show CDR1 as SGHAT and CDR2 as FQNNGV. The CDR3 sequence is 14 residues long. With 2 bases clipped from V and 7 bases from J, the junction kept 8 bases outside the gene matches. CDR3 DNA sequence: TGTGCCAGCAGCTTACCTAGCGGTACGACGGAGCAGTACTTC. Encoded protein: CASSLPSGTTEQYF.

V is TRBV25-1 and J is TRBJ1-5; no reliable D call. The CDR3 consists of 11 residues. V was trimmed by 6 bases and J by 7 bases, leaving 7 bases between them. The germline V gene has CDR1 MGHDK and CDR2 SYGVNS. In nucleotides, the CDR3 is TGTGCCAGCAGGGTAAGCCAGCCCCAGCATTTT. Its translation: CASRVSQPQHF.